This TCR beta chain was documented in a study of low-dose radiotherapy and immunotherapy resistance in tumors. Germline trimming cut 1 base from V and 4 bases from J; bases unmatched to any gene: 6. The CDR3 extends over 15 amino acids. Germline V CDR1 and CDR2: ENHRY, SYGVKD. Time point in this sample: after trial treatment. Specified treatment: LDRT plus nivolumab, ipilimumab, low-dose cyclophosphamide and aspirin (RACIN trial). Primers targeting TRAV and TRBV primed first-strand cDNA, covering alpha and beta chains. Amplification of TCRs used a constant-region primer and V-primer adapter for about 20 PCR cycles. In vitro transcription served to amplify the isolated mRNA. Each CDR3 protein is one row after TCRdb ran MiXCR on the reads. The sample records some 38,000 distinct CDR3 sequences, around 21% being singletons. This clonotype has a count of ten or more.

Here the sequenced sample was PBMCs, taken after low-dose radiotherapy plus immunotherapy. The receptor was isolated from a female donor with ovarian cancer. J is TRBJ1-2 and V is TRBV10-3; 7 bases are a match to TRBD1. The CDR3 DNA reads TGTGCCATCAGTGAGTTGTCTCCAGGGGGCTATGGCTACACCTTC. Translating gives CAISELSPGGYGYTF.